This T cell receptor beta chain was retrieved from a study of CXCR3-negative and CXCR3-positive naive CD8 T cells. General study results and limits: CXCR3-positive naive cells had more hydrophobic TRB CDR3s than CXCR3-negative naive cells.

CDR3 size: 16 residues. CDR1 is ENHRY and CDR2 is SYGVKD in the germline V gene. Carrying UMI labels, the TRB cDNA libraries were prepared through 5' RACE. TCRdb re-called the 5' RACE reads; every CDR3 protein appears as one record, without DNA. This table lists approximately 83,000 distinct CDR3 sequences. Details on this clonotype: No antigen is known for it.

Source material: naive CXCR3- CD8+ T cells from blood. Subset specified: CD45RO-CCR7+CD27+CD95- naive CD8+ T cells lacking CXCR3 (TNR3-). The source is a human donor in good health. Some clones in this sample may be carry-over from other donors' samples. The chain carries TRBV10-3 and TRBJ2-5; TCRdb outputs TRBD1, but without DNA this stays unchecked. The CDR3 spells CAISEGTGGIRETQYF.